The text below deals with one TCR beta chain. Its binding antigen is unknown. Base qualities were left out, and no much larger clone turns up one base away. Additional DNA sequences in this sample encode the identical CDR3. The CDR3 regions of human TCRbeta chains were analyzed by immunosequencing. The original methods were these. TCRs in the repertoires were compared against a reference library of SARS-CoV-2-specific TCRs that had been generated with the MIRA antigen-specificity platform. Breadth was defined as the fraction of unique TCRs that were SARS-CoV-2-associated, and depth was defined as the fraction of total T cells that were SARS-CoV-2-associated. Using the MIRA data, each spike-specific TCR was mapped to the spike region that the TCR reacts to and placed in a CD4 or CD8 class. Log10-transformed breadth and depth values were compared by one-way ANOVA with Sidak's multiple comparisons tests. TCRdb holds this immuneACCESS table with in-frame rearrangements only. Some clones are missing; in checked studies, unresolved V genes explain under half, and the rest has no known cause. D and trimming were read from the DNA, whereas the V and J calls and clone size are those reported in that table. The sample data list some 99,000 clones, and about 90% of these were observed just once. The ten largest clones capture approximately 15% of the sample.

According to the study, the label for this sample's time point signals: about 28 days (+/-7) after the second vaccine dose. AZD1222 recipients with second doses at about 4 weeks or about 12 weeks were pooled, because spike-specific TCR depth and breadth did not differ between schedules. The vaccinee samples were drawn from two UK trials, COV001 and COV002, one of which was a single-blind randomized controlled phase 2/3 trial testing AZD1222 (ChAdOx1 nCoV-19) in healthy adults. Trial participant PBMC samples were collected at day 0 and day 28 after the second dose for TCRbeta chain sequencing. This sample is drawn from a study of T cell responses to AZD1222 COVID-19 vaccine (dated by TCRdb to about 2021). Describing the broader study: TCR sequencing covered 230 to 250 trial participants: nearly 210 given two doses of AZD1222 and about 26 given two doses of MenACWY control vaccine. Trial participants were enrolled into age subgroups of 18-55, 56-69 and 70-plus years, which contained about 150, 27 and 61 TCR-sequenced participants, respectively. Broad study findings and their caveats: Epitopes outside the regions mutated in the B.1.351 and B.1.1.7 variants were reportedly recognized by nearly half of the unique spike-specific TCRs. The 56-69-year group was small, and its depth increase did not reach significance, likely because of low power. Only six AZD1222 recipients were SARS-CoV-2 seropositive at baseline, limiting conclusions about previously exposed vaccinees. Participants were mostly white British, with more females than males. The authors suggested clonal diversity may have been underestimated. Spike-specific TCR breadth and depth rose significantly after two AZD1222 doses compared with day 0 and with MenACWY recipients. Because no day 14 peak-response samples were available, repertoires were characterized only after the peak T cell response. The whole spike protein was spanned by vaccine-associated CD4 TCRs, and dominant responses were seen in regions 160-218 and 743-854.

The germline V gene gives CDR1 as KGHSH and CDR2 as LQKENI. V gives up 1 base and J gives up 1 base, and the segment between their germline ends measures 7 bases. From the cysteine up to the phenylalanine, the CDR3 has a length of 14 residues. CDR3 DNA only is kept here, 42 bases in frame from base 1. The chain links TRBV18 with TRBJ1-1; the D gene is unclear. The source was peripheral blood, collected 28 days after the second AZD1222 dose. The receptor was derived from an adult who received the AZD1222 COVID-19 vaccine. This receptor has the CDR3 CASSPLPQNTEAFF. The DNA sequence is TGTGCCAGCTCACCACTTCCCCAGAACACTGAAGCTTTCTTT. The entire variable domain, with the stretches around the CDR3 drawn from the reference TRBV18 and TRBJ1-1 proteins, is NAGVMQNPRHLVRRRGQEARLRCSPMKGHSHVYWYRQLPEEGLKFMVYLQKENIIDESGMPKERFSAEFPKEGPSILRIQQVVRGDSAAYFCASSPLPQNTEAFFGQGTRLTVV.